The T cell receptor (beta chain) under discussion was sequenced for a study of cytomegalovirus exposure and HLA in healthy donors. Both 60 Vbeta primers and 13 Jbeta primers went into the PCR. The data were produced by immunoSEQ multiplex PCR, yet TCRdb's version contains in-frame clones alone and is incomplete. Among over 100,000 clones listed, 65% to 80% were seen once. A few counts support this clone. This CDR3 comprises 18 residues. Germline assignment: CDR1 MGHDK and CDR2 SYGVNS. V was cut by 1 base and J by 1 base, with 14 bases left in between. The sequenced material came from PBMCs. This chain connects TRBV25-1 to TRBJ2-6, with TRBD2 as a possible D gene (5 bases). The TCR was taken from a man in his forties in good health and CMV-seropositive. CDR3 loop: CASSESRTPGSGANVLTF. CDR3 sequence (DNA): TGTGCCAGCAGTGAATCCAGAACCCCGGGGTCTGGGGCCAACGTCCTGACTTTC.